This entry is about one T cell receptor beta chain. The CDR3 contains 15 residues. Germline assignment: CDR1 MDHEN and CDR2 SYDVKM. Losses at the gene ends were 10 bases for V and 3 bases for J; bases not matched to a gene: 8. TCR beta chains were sequenced at survey level with immunoSEQ. Sequencing used immunoSEQ multiplex PCR; TCRdb keeps in-frame clones, though not all of them. The data show some 68,000 clones, about 94% seen once. The receptor was isolated from a man in his forties with rheumatoid arthritis. Sequencing was carried out using PBMCs. The chain is built from TRBV28 and TRBJ1-6; 8 nucleotides agree with TRBD1. The CDR3 spells CATTGQAFYNSPLHF. The CDR3 nucleotides read TGTGCCACGACGGGACAGGCGTTCTATAATTCACCCCTCCACTTT.